A selection of T cell receptor beta chains follows, all from one sample in a study of human T cells and chemical hapten exposure. TCRdb redid the calling of the RACE reads with MiXCR, one entry per CDR3 protein. Of under 95,000 distinct CDR3 sequences in the sample, roughly 8.5% are singletons; the top ten hold 2.5% to 3.5%. Sequenced sample: whole blood. The receptors come from a female donor in good health. Some clones in this sample may be carry-over from other donors' samples. CDR3s include the opening cysteine and the closing phenylalanine or tryptophan. The D gene is left open where the match is weak. Clone size, where shown, is once, few, many, or a class for clones that have expanded.

>many|TRBD1|TRBV19|TRBJ1-5
CASRSGGNSNQPQHF
TGTGCCAGTAGATCAGGGGGAAATAGCAATCAGCCCCAGCATTTT
>few|TRBD1|TRBV5-1|TRBJ2-1
CASNPNPGTGRGNEQFF
TGCGCCAGCAACCCTAACCCCGGGACAGGGAGGGGCAATGAGCAGTTCTTC
>many|NA|TRBV7-3|TRBJ1-1
CASSLSSHPNTEAFF
TGTGCCAGCAGCCTGTCTTCCCACCCGAACACTGAAGCTTTCTTT
>many|NA|TRBV2|TRBJ2-4
CASSESLGRVQYF
TGTGCCAGCAGTGAATCTCTTGGTAGGGTTCAGTACTTC
>few|TRBD1|TRBV25-1|TRBJ1-1
CASSEWDSNTEAFF
TGTGCCAGCAGTGAATGGGACAGTAACACTGAAGCTTTCTTT
>NA|NA|TRBV30|TRBJ2-3
CAWRARWAGDTDTQYF
TGTGCCTGGAGAGCTCGGTGGGCCGGGGACACAGATACGCAGTATTTT
>NA|NA|TRBV7-9|TRBJ2-1
CASSLERVNEQFF
TGTGCCAGCAGCTTGGAGAGGGTCAATGAGCAGTTCTTC
>few|NA|TRBV7-9|TRBJ2-7
CASSLAAAPEQYF
TGTGCCAGCAGCTTAGCAGCGGCACCCGAGCAGTACTTC
>few|NA|TRBV11-2|TRBJ1-4
CASSLLSGAFGEKLFF
TGTGCCAGCAGCTTGCTCTCAGGGGCGTTCGGTGAAAAACTGTTTTTT
>few|NA|TRBV5-4|TRBJ1-1
CASSSQRNTEAFF
TGTGCCAGCAGCTCGCAGAGAAACACTGAAGCTTTCTTT
>NA|NA|TRBV19|TRBJ1-2
CASSIATPNYGYTF
TGTGCCAGTAGTATAGCGACACCAAACTATGGCTACACCTTC
>many|NA|TRBV2|TRBJ2-2
CASMAGPSNTGELFF
TGTGCCAGCATGGCAGGGCCATCGAACACCGGGGAGCTGTTTTTT
>many|TRBD1|TRBV5-1|TRBJ2-7
CASSLTRGTVTYEQYF
TGCGCCAGCAGCTTAACCAGGGGGACCGTCACCTACGAGCAGTACTTC
>few|NA|TRBV7-6|TRBJ1-5
CASSLQDNQPQHF
TGTGCCAGCAGCCTTCAGGACAATCAGCCCCAGCATTTT